Each of the 27 T cell receptor beta chains below was sequenced from the same sample in a study of T cells in Graves' hyperthyroidism and ophthalmopathy. RNA transcripts yielded amplified TCR beta CDR3 regions. The HTBI set primed first-round TCR CDR3 RT-PCR. A single record per CDR3 protein comes from TCRdb applying MiXCR to the multiplex PCR reads. The table shows 500,000 to 700,000 distinct CDR3 sequences, with 16% occurring only once. The sequencing sample was made of blood. These receptors were collected from a woman under 30 with Graves' hyperthyroidism.

The chain combines TRBV5-1 with TRBJ2-6; no clear D. Germline values: CDR1 SGHRS, CDR2 YFSETQ. The CDR3 covers 15 residues. Trimming removed 3 bases from V and 0 bases from J, with 7 bases in between. The CDR3 DNA reads as TGCGCCAGCAGCTCCATCGTCTCTGGGGCCAACGTCCTGACTTTC. Its protein is CASSSIVSGANVLTF.

There are many counts of this clonotype. The rearrangement links TRBV5-1 to TRBJ2-7; D is possibly TRBD2 (6 bases). The germline gives CDR1 SGHRS, CDR2 YFSETQ. V gave up 1 base and J gave up 0 bases, with 14 bases separating them. The length of the CDR3 is 16 residues. The CDR3: CASSLRSAGNSYEQYF. The CDR3 bases are TGCGCCAGCAGCTTGAGATCGGCGGGGAACTCCTACGAGCAGTACTTC.

Ten or more counts support this clonotype. Here the CDR3 DNA reads TGTGCCAGCAGCCAAGAGTGGGGGGGGGACGCCACAGATACGCAGTATTTT. Its translation: CASSQEWGGDATDTQYF. The chain carries TRBV4-2 and TRBJ2-3; 7 nucleotides agree with TRBD2. Trimming removed 0 bases from V and 2 bases from J; junction bases left unmatched: 8. The CDR3 runs 17 residues. Germline V lookup: CDR1 LGHNA, CDR2 YNFKEQ.

In its sample, this clonotype was seen many times. CDR3 coding DNA: TGTGCCAGCAGCTTAAGTTTCGGAGGGATGAACACTGAAGCTTTCTTT. Translating gives CASSLSFGGMNTEAFF. The chain employs TRBV7-6 and TRBJ1-1; no clear D gene. The CDR3 consists of 16 residues. Looked up from germline, CDR1 is SGHVS and CDR2 is FNYEAQ. Between the trimmed V and J ends, which lost 2 bases and 0 bases, there was a span of 13 bases.

The rearrangement uses TRBV5-1 and TRBJ2-5; 7 bases line up with TRBD2. CDR1 is SGHRS and CDR2 is YFSETQ in the germline V gene. The length of the CDR3 is 16 residues. The ends lost 2 bases at V and 2 bases at J; junction bases unmatched: 9. CDR3 sequence (DNA): TGCGCCAGCAGCTTTTATAGCGGGCACACGCAAGAGACCCAGTACTTC. Translated: CASSFYSGHTQETQYF.

This chain joins TRBV6-5 and TRBJ1-6, with D uncertain. From germline, CDR1 is MNHEY and CDR2 SVGAGI. The CDR3 is 17 residues long. Trimming took off 0 bases at V and 0 bases at J, with 9 bases between the two ends. CDR3 region: CASSYSGPSSYNSPLHF. The DNA of the CDR3 is TGTGCCAGCAGTTACTCGGGTCCGAGCTCCTATAATTCACCCCTCCACTTT.

The chain is built from TRBV2 and TRBJ1-1, with unresolved D. This CDR3 is 11 amino acids long. CDR1 SNHLY and CDR2 FYNNEI come from the germline V gene. V lost 5 bases and J lost 11, with 12 bases in between. This CDR3 reads CASSSRIGAFF. CDR3 nucleotides: TGTGCCAGCAGTTCCCGTATTGGGGCTTTCTTT.

This clonotype was seen a handful of times. The chain recombines TRBV7-9 with TRBJ1-1; 10 bases align to TRBD1. Germline loops: CDR1 SEHNR, CDR2 FQNEAQ (reference sequence). This CDR3 is 15 amino acids long. Trimming at V came to 5 bases and at J to 4 bases, leaving 7 bases not matched to a gene. CDR3: CASSPRTGGVTEAFF. In nucleotides, the CDR3 is TGTGCCAGCAGCCCACGGACAGGGGGGGTCACTGAAGCTTTCTTT.

This clonotype was seen more than once but under ten times. The rearrangement joins TRBV12-3 or TRBV12-4 to TRBJ2-5; no clear D gene. The CDR3 is made up of 15 amino acids. The V and J ends lost 5 bases and 4 bases respectively, with 17 bases between them. The CDR3 bases are TGTGCCAGCAGTGAAAGGACGGCACTCGGAGAGACCCAGTACTTC. This translates into CASSERTALGETQYF.

This clonotype has just a few counts. This chain uses TRBV28 with TRBJ2-6, with D possibly being TRBD1 (6 bases). In germline, CDR1 is MDHEN, CDR2 SYDVKM. The CDR3 has 16 amino acids. Trimming shortened V by 8 bases and J by 0 bases, and 14 bases separated the two germline ends. The CDR3 sequence: CASALLGGSGANVLTF. The CDR3 DNA follows: TGTGCCAGCGCCCTTTTAGGGGGCTCTGGGGCCAACGTCCTGACTTTC.

The chain has TRBV6-5 and TRBJ2-7, with 9 positions matching TRBD1. This CDR3 comprises 16 residues. Germline CDR1 reads MNHEY; CDR2 reads SVGAGI. The V and J ends lost 2 bases and 5 bases, in that order; junction bases with no gene match: 10. CDR3 nucleotides: TGTGCCAGCAGTTACACCGGGACAGGGAATTCCCACGAGCAGTACTTC. Its translation is CASSYTGTGNSHEQYF.

The chain links TRBV12-3 or TRBV12-4 to TRBJ2-1; 7 bases map to TRBD2. V dropped 4 bases and J dropped 8; count of bases not matched to a gene: 17. This CDR3 region has 17 residues. CDR3: CASSSATLAQVGYEQFF. In DNA, the CDR3 is TGTGCCAGCAGTTCGGCGACACTAGCGCAAGTAGGGTATGAGCAGTTCTTC.

The chain couples TRBV19 to TRBJ2-1; the D gene is possibly TRBD1 (6 bases). This CDR3 has 18 residues. Germline V gene data show CDR1 as LNHDA and CDR2 as SQIVND (reference sequence). The V and J ends lost 5 bases and 5 bases respectively, with 25 bases between them. This CDR3 reads CASSPRGWGPSRHNEQFF. The CDR3 region has the DNA TGTGCCAGTAGTCCGAGGGGGTGGGGGCCCAGTCGGCACAATGAGCAGTTCTTC.

This clonotype occurred many times. V usage is TRBV20-1 and J usage is TRBJ2-5; 7 positions match TRBD2. The CDR3 is 11 residues long. The germline CDR1 and CDR2 sequences are DFQATT and SNEGSKA (reference sequence). CDR3 amino acids: CTVRGVKTQYF. The CDR3 DNA follows: TGCACCGTACGGGGGGTCAAGACCCAGTACTTC.

The genes are TRBV24-1 and TRBJ2-1; D might be TRBD2 (5 bases). Looked up from germline, CDR1 is KGHDR and CDR2 is SFDVKD. The germline V and J ends were trimmed by 8 bases and 5 bases, with 12 bases remaining between them. The CDR3 is 13 amino acids. CDR3 nucleotides: TGTGCCACCAATGAGGGAAGCGACAATGAGCAGTTCTTC. Protein: CATNEGSDNEQFF.

This clonotype was seen at least ten times. V gene TRBV20-1 combines with J gene TRBJ1-1; no definite D call. This CDR3 has 11 residues. Germline lookup yields CDR1 DFQATT and CDR2 SNEGSKA (reference sequence). The CDR3 sequence: CGVPRDTEAFF. The CDR3 DNA follows: TGCGGGGTCCCGCGGGACACTGAAGCTTTCTTT.

The V call is TRBV19, the J call TRBJ2-2, with D uncertain. CDR1 and CDR2 (germline): LNHDA, SQIVND (reference sequence). This CDR3 has 16 residues. The V end was cut by 0 bases, the J end by 6 bases, with 14 bases between. The CDR3: CASSIDLGVLAGELFF. CDR3 DNA sequence: TGTGCCAGTAGTATAGATCTTGGGGTTCTGGCCGGGGAGCTGTTTTTT.

V gene TRBV10-3 combines with J gene TRBJ1-1; TRBD1 aligns across 7 bases. V dropped 6 bases and J dropped 3; count of bases not matched to a gene: 7. CDR1 is ENHRY and CDR2 is SYGVKD in the germline V gene. This CDR3 spans 14 amino acids. The CDR3 protein is CAIRPQGIYTEAFF. The CDR3 nucleotides read TGTGCCATCAGACCACAGGGGATATACACTGAAGCTTTCTTT.

This clonotype was detected ten times or more. The chain carries TRBV7-2 and TRBJ2-2, with D perhaps assigned TRBD1 or TRBD2 (5 bases each). The germline V and J ends were trimmed by 4 bases and 0 bases, with 6 bases remaining between them. The CDR3 contains 14 residues. Germline V gene data show CDR1 as SGHTA and CDR2 as FQGNSA. The CDR3 DNA reads as TGTGCCAGCAGCTGGGACGCGAACACCGGGGAGCTGTTTTTT. Its protein product is CASSWDANTGELFF. The full variable domain, with the rest looked up from reference TRBV7-2 and TRBJ2-2, is GAGVSQSPSNKVTEKGKDVELRCDPISGHTALYWYRQSLGQGLEFLIYFQGNSAPDKSGLPSDRFSAERTGGSVSTLTIQRTQQEDSAVYLCASSWDANTGELFFGEGSRLTVL.

The V gene is TRBV4-3, the J gene TRBJ1-6; 9 bases are a match to TRBD1. The CDR3 has 16 amino acids. Germline values: CDR1 LGHNA, CDR2 YSLEER. The J segment lost 6 bases and the V segment lost 3 bases, leaving 6 bases of the junction unmatched. This CDR3 is CASSHRMTGGNSPLHF. The CDR3 nucleotides read TGCGCCAGCAGCCACCGAATGACAGGGGGTAATTCACCCCTCCACTTT.

At least ten counts were recorded for this clonotype. This chain connects TRBV20-1 to TRBJ2-2, with 7 bases identical to TRBD1. CDR3 length equals 14 residues. Germline-derived CDR1 and CDR2 are DFQATT and SNEGSKA (reference sequence). The V gene end was trimmed by 1 base and the J gene end by 7 bases; junction bases not matched to a gene: 6. CDR3 sequence reads: CSARVRGTDGELFF. The CDR3 DNA is TGCAGTGCTAGAGTGCGTGGGACAGACGGGGAGCTGTTTTTT.

A remark on this clonotype: The junction and the germline gene differ at one end; a read error may be behind it. V and J are TRBV24-1 and TRBJ2-1; 11 positions match TRBD1. CDR3 length: 14 residues. CDR1 and CDR2 from the germline V gene are KGHDR and SFDVKD. The CDR3 spells CATSAGDRGFEQLF. Here the CDR3 DNA reads TGTGCCACCAGTGCCGGGGACAGGGGGTTTGAGCAGCTCTTC.

The chain is built from TRBV6-5 and TRBJ2-3, with D possibly being TRBD1 (6 bases). V dropped 2 bases and J dropped 5 bases, with 14 bases sitting between them. Germline V lookup: CDR1 MNHEY, CDR2 SVGAGI. CDR3 length equals 15 residues. CDR3 loop: CASSYATGWQDTQYF. In DNA form, the CDR3 reads TGTGCCAGCAGTTACGCAACAGGGTGGCAAGATACGCAGTATTTT.

This clonotype showed up many times. The V and J genes are TRBV27 and TRBJ1-2; D is possibly TRBD1 (5 bases). The CDR3 has 13 amino acids. Germline V lookup: CDR1 MNHEY, CDR2 SMNVEV (reference sequence). V lost 0 bases, J lost 8 bases, and 10 bases lay in between. The DNA for the CDR3 is TGTGCCAGCAGTTTATCGGGACCAAGAGGCTACACCTTC. This gives the protein CASSLSGPRGYTF.

The V gene is TRBV11-2, the J gene TRBJ2-7, with 13 bases matching TRBD2. The CDR3 contains 19 residues. The junction had 14 bases not matched to a gene; V was cut back by 6 bases and J by 0 bases. Germline CDR1 reads SGHAT; CDR2 reads FQNNGV. This chain's CDR3 is CASRNPRTSGSRSSYEQYF. The CDR3 nucleotides are TGTGCCAGCAGAAACCCACGGACTAGCGGGAGTCGGTCCTCCTACGAGCAGTACTTC. Full variable domain (outside the CDR3, taken from reference TRBV11-2 and TRBJ2-7): EAGVAQSPRYKIIEKRQSVAFWCNPISGHATLYWYQQILGQGPKLLIQFQNNGVVDDSQLPKDRFSAERLKGVDSTLKIQPAKLEDSAVYLCASRNPRTSGSRSSYEQYFGPGTRLTVT.

The sample holds a few counts of this clonotype. V and J are TRBV10-1 and TRBJ2-5; TRBD1 is a possible D gene (6 bases). The CDR3 sequence is 15 residues long. In germline, CDR1 is WNHNN, CDR2 SYGVQD (reference sequence). Trimming left V 2 bases short and J 2 bases short, with 12 bases between. CDR3 region: CASSEALGGQETQYF. CDR3 DNA sequence: TGCGCCAGCAGTGAGGCTTTAGGGGGACAAGAGACCCAGTACTTC.

The chain has TRBV5-1 and TRBJ2-7, with 11 bases matching TRBD2. CDR1 and CDR2 from the germline V gene are SGHRS and YFSETQ. The V and J ends lost 0 bases and 3 bases, in that order; junction bases with no gene match: 5. The CDR3 contains 16 residues. DNA for the CDR3: TGCGCCAGCAGCTTGGCTAAGACTAGCGGGAACTACGAGCAGTACTTC. It is translated as CASSLAKTSGNYEQYF.